Each of the 28 T cell receptor beta chains below was sequenced from the same sample in a study of shared clonotypes between healthy human individuals (dated by TCRdb to the early 2020s). The method behind the library was the immunoSEQ multiplex PCR assay. The table comes from immuneACCESS by way of TCRdb, which keeps in-frame sequences with V and J called. Part of the clones is missing from these tables; in studies checked, under half for an unresolved V gene and the rest for unknown reasons. This sample holds about 2,200,000 clones; roughly 91% were observed only once. The ten most abundant clones make up around 1.7% of the sample. CD8 naive samples were CD45RO-negative cells positively selected for CCR7, giving a CD45RA+CCR7+ population that excluded TemRA cells. Material: naive CD8+ T cells from PBMCs. Interpreted using the paper, the cell subset or site label stands for: CD45RA+CCR7+. Source of these receptors: a man aged 18 to 30 in good health. Some clones in this sample may be carry-over from other donors' samples.

The chain couples TRBV15 to TRBJ1-4; D gene unclear. Germline CDR1 is LNHNV and CDR2 is YYDKDF (reference sequence). The ends were cut back, 0 bases at V and 8 bases at J, with 13 bases in the middle. The CDR3 is 15 amino acids. CDR3 amino acids: CATSRDGREEEKLFF. The DNA of the CDR3 is TGTGCCACCAGCAGAGATGGGCGGGAAGAGGAAAAACTGTTTTTT.

The chain employs TRBV27 and TRBJ2-7; D uncertain. V lost 5 bases and J lost 3, with 17 bases in between. CDR3 length equals 15 residues. The V gene's germline CDR1 is MNHEY and CDR2 SMNVEV (reference sequence). The CDR3 nucleotides read TGTGCCAGCAGTCCTGGGAATCCAAGAAGCTACGAGCAGTACTTC. As protein: CASSPGNPRSYEQYF.

This chain uses TRBV19 with TRBJ2-1; D is uncertain. The V end lost 6 bases, the J end lost 7 bases, and 10 bases lay between the germline ends. The CDR3 contains 12 residues. The germline CDR1 and CDR2 sequences are LNHDA and SQIVND (reference sequence). CDR3 bases: TGTGCCAGTAGGGGAACCTTAAATGAGCAGTTCTTC. Residues: CASRGTLNEQFF.

This rearrangement joins TRBV19 to TRBJ2-7; the D gene is possibly TRBD2 (5 bases). Germline assignment: CDR1 LNHDA and CDR2 SQIVND (reference sequence). V was trimmed by 1 base and J by 0 bases, leaving 7 bases between them. The CDR3 extends over 14 amino acids. For the CDR3, the DNA is TGTGCCAGTAGTATAGGTGACTACTCCTACGAGCAGTACTTC. Its protein is CASSIGDYSYEQYF.

V gene TRBV11-2 combines with J gene TRBJ1-2; 7 bases match TRBD1. J was trimmed by 4 bases and V by 5 bases; bases with no gene match: 7. Germline V gene sequence: CDR1 SGHAT, CDR2 FQNNGV. CDR3 size: 14 residues. The CDR3 here is CASSRSGTAYGYTF. The CDR3 bases are TGTGCCAGCAGCCGCTCCGGGACAGCCTATGGCTACACCTTC.

A word on this clone: Other nucleotide sequences from this sample produce the same CDR3. The chain's CDR3 is CASSERAGGPYEQYF. The CDR3 nucleotides are TGTGCCAGCAGTGAACGTGCGGGAGGGCCTTACGAGCAGTACTTC. The chain carries TRBV6-1 and TRBJ2-7; 9 bases align to TRBD2. Trimming cost V 2 bases and J 4 bases; bases outside gene matches: 6. CDR3 length: 15 amino acids. From germline, CDR1 is MNHNS and CDR2 SASEGT.

This clone came up once. This chain connects TRBV9 to TRBJ1-4; 9 bases match TRBD1. The CDR3 sequence is 17 residues long. V dropped 4 bases and J dropped 8; count of bases not matched to a gene: 15. In germline, CDR1 is SGDLS, CDR2 YYNGEE. CDR3 in DNA: TGTGCCAGCAGCTCGCGGACAGGGGATCGGTCAGGAGAAAAACTGTTTTTT. Translating gives CASSSRTGDRSGEKLFF.

The CDR3 coding sequence is TGTGCCAGCAGCTTGGTGGTAGCGGGCGGCTACGAGCAGTACTTC. Its translation is CASSLVVAGGYEQYF. The chain is built from TRBV5-8 and TRBJ2-7; the match to TRBD2 covers 7 bases. The germline CDR1 and CDR2 sequences are SGHTS and YDEGEE. V trimming: 0 bases; J trimming: 3 bases; junction bases outside the gene matches: 6. The CDR3 loop spans 15 amino acids.

V gene TRBV29-1 combines with J gene TRBJ1-3; weak D call: TRBD1 (5 bases). The CDR3 covers 14 residues. Deletions cut 5 bases from V and 2 bases from J, with 13 bases between. The V gene's germline CDR1 is SQVTM and CDR2 ANQGSEA. The CDR3 nucleotides are TGCAGCGTTTGGGGGGGAATAGCTGGAAACACCATATATTTT. Translated: CSVWGGIAGNTIYF.

The chain carries TRBV7-8 and TRBJ2-1; 11 bases match TRBD2. CDR3 length equals 14 residues. V lost 8 bases, J lost 6 bases, and 6 bases stayed unmatched. The germline gives CDR1 SGHVS, CDR2 FQNEAQ. The CDR3 DNA reads TGTGCCAGCTTCCCGGGACTAGCGGCCAATGAGCAGTTCTTC. It specifies CASFPGLAANEQFF.

The rearrangement links TRBV6-6 to TRBJ1-1; weak D call: TRBD1 (5 bases). The V gene's germline CDR1 is MNHNY and CDR2 SVGAGI (reference sequence). V lost 8 bases, J lost 1 base, and 8 bases lay in between. This CDR3 is 12 amino acids long. The CDR3 is CASVQGNTEAFF. CDR3 coding DNA: TGTGCCAGCGTCCAGGGGAACACTGAAGCTTTCTTT.

This clone occurred once. The genes are TRBV6-1 and TRBJ2-1, with D unclear. The length of the CDR3 is 15 residues. The V gene lost 6 bases and the J gene lost 0 bases, with 12 bases spanning the gap. CDR1 and CDR2 (germline): MNHNS, SASEGT. The CDR3 loop reads CASRGWASSYNEQFF. The CDR3 DNA sequence: TGTGCCAGCAGGGGGTGGGCCAGCTCCTACAATGAGCAGTTCTTC.

The chain combines TRBV6-5 with TRBJ1-1, with D tentatively TRBD1 (6 bases). The CDR3 covers 14 residues. The germline CDR1 and CDR2 sequences are MNHEY and SVGAGI. Trimming removed 6 bases at V and 8 bases at J, with 19 bases between. CDR3 protein: CASREPDSLGEAFF. CDR3 DNA: TGTGCCAGCAGAGAACCGGACAGTCTTGGGGAAGCTTTCTTT.

J is TRBJ2-5 and V is TRBV27; 10 nucleotides line up with TRBD2. The CDR3 covers 15 residues. V gave up 5 bases and J gave up 7 bases; unmatched junction bases: 10. CDR1 is MNHEY, CDR2 SMNVEV, per germline (reference sequence). The CDR3 nucleotides are TGTGCCAGCAGTCCCGGGACTAGCGAAAGAGGGACCCAGTACTTC. It specifies CASSPGTSERGTQYF.

This clone occurred a few times. This chain uses TRBV27 with TRBJ2-7; 8 bases agree with TRBD2. Germline V gene lookup returns CDR1 MNHEY and CDR2 SMNVEV (reference sequence). The CDR3 is 15 residues long. V trimming: 5 bases; J trimming: 3 bases; junction bases outside the gene matches: 9. The CDR3 DNA reads TGTGCCAGCAGTCCTCTAGCGGGCGCCCTCTACGAGCAGTACTTC. This encodes CASSPLAGALYEQYF.

This chain uses TRBV7-9 with TRBJ1-4; TRBD1 matches 9 bases. Germline V CDR1 and CDR2: SEHNR, FQNEAQ (reference sequence). V gave up 2 bases and J gave up 4 bases; unmatched junction bases: 8. This CDR3 is 17 amino acids long. This CDR3 is CASSLRGQGGDNEKLFF. DNA for the CDR3: TGTGCCAGCAGCTTACGGGGACAGGGAGGGGATAATGAAAAACTGTTTTTT.

J is TRBJ2-1 and V is TRBV6-5, with 7 bases that match TRBD2. The CDR3 totals 13 residues. J gave up 4 bases and V 9 bases, and 6 bases lay outside the gene matches. Germline values: CDR1 MNHEY, CDR2 SVGAGI. As DNA, the CDR3 is TGTGCCAGTACAGCGGGGCCTTACAATGAGCAGTTCTTC. It encodes CASTAGPYNEQFF.

The J gene is TRBJ2-5, the V gene TRBV6-6; the D gene is possibly TRBD2 (5 bases). Germline loops: CDR1 MNHNY, CDR2 SVGAGI (reference sequence). CDR3 length equals 13 residues. V lost 2 bases and J 4 bases, leaving 8 bases between the germline ends. The CDR3 DNA sequence: TGTGCCAGCAGTTACGCGAGGGCAGAGACCCAGTACTTC. This translates into CASSYARAETQYF.

A note on this clone: The identical CDR3 is also encoded by other nucleotide sequences in the sample. The chain carries TRBV4-1 and TRBJ2-7; D call uncertain. The CDR3 covers 13 residues. CDR1 is MGHRA and CDR2 is YSYEKL in the germline V gene. V was shortened by 0 bases and J by 3 bases, with 6 bases between the two germline ends. CDR3 bases: TGCGCCAGCAGCCAAGAAGGTCTCTACGAGCAGTACTTC. It specifies CASSQEGLYEQYF.

This chain connects TRBV7-9 to TRBJ2-7; TRBD1 matches 10 bases. Trimming cost V 5 bases and J 5 bases; bases outside gene matches: 9. The CDR3 has 15 amino acids. Germline loops: CDR1 SEHNR, CDR2 FQNEAQ (reference sequence). The CDR3 DNA reads as TGTGCCAGCAGCCCCAGACAGGGGGCTCACAACGAGCAGTACTTC. Encoded protein: CASSPRQGAHNEQYF.

The rearrangement uses TRBV27 and TRBJ2-1; D remains unclear. The V end was cut by 0 bases, the J end by 4 bases, with 10 bases between. There are 15 residues in the CDR3. Germline values: CDR1 MNHEY, CDR2 SMNVEV (reference sequence). The CDR3 DNA sequence: TGTGCCAGCAGTTTATCCCGGACGGTGTACAATGAGCAGTTCTTC. The encoded protein is CASSLSRTVYNEQFF.

Turning to this clone: The junction differs from germline at one of its ends, possibly a read error. The chain's CDR3 is CASREGTTRFTDTQYF. The CDR3 nucleotides are TGTGCCAGCAGGGAAGGGACTACCCGCTTCACAGATACGCAGTATTTT. This chain joins TRBV2 and TRBJ2-3; 7 bases line up with TRBD2. The CDR3 spans 16 residues. Germline V gene data show CDR1 as SNHLY and CDR2 as FYNNEI.

The chain is built from TRBV27 and TRBJ1-4; possible D gene TRBD1, 6 bases. The CDR3 is 16 amino acids. V dropped 0 bases and J dropped 8 bases, with 16 bases sitting between them. Germline V gene lookup returns CDR1 MNHEY and CDR2 SMNVEV (reference sequence). The CDR3 sequence: CASSLSPGTPQEKLFF. The CDR3 DNA sequence: TGTGCCAGCAGTTTATCCCCCGGGACACCTCAGGAAAAACTGTTTTTT.

This sequence joins TRBV27 and TRBJ2-5; D gene ambiguous. Germline V lookup: CDR1 MNHEY, CDR2 SMNVEV (reference sequence). CDR3 length: 14 residues. The ends were cut back, 2 bases at V and 0 bases at J, with 7 bases in the middle. The CDR3 coding sequence is TGTGCCAGCAGTTTACTCCGGAACCAAGAGACCCAGTACTTC. It encodes CASSLLRNQETQYF.

The genes are TRBV5-5 and TRBJ2-7; 7 nucleotides line up with TRBD1. V shed 4 bases and J 3 bases; nucleotides not matched to a gene: 7. The germline V gene encodes CDR1 SGHKS and CDR2 YYEKEE (reference sequence). This CDR3 is 14 amino acids long. CDR3 residues: CASSVKQGFYEQYF. CDR3 nucleotide sequence: TGTGCCAGCAGCGTTAAACAGGGGTTCTACGAGCAGTACTTC.

The V gene is TRBV9, the J gene TRBJ1-1; D is unclear. The CDR3 sequence is 14 residues long. Trimming pared 2 bases from V and 4 bases from J, leaving 12 bases between. The V gene's germline CDR1 is SGDLS and CDR2 YYNGEE. The CDR3 is CASSVSPLGTEAFF. The CDR3 nucleotides read TGTGCCAGCAGCGTTTCGCCTTTAGGCACTGAAGCTTTCTTT.

V is TRBV4-3 and J is TRBJ2-1; the D is unclear. CDR3 size: 17 residues. Germline CDR1 LGHNA, CDR2 YSLEER. Trimming took 0 bases from V and 0 from J, leaving 12 bases between them. The CDR3 loop is CASSQDTSRASYNEQFF. For the CDR3, the DNA is TGCGCCAGCAGCCAAGATACATCACGGGCCTCCTACAATGAGCAGTTCTTC.

The chain combines TRBV29-1 with TRBJ1-1, with D unresolved. V gave up 7 bases and J gave up 4 bases, with 10 bases separating them. This CDR3 comprises 11 residues. The germline CDR1 and CDR2 sequences are SQVTM and ANQGSEA. CDR3 DNA: TGCAGCGCCCTAGACGGCACTGAAGCTTTCTTT. This translates into CSALDGTEAFF.